The rows below give T cell receptor beta chains drawn from one sample of a study of T cell repertoires in cytomegalovirus infection. No antigens are known for them. MiXCR, applied by TCRdb to the reads, yields one record per CDR3 protein. The sample lists approximately 1,000,000 distinct CDR3 sequences; approximately 31% were seen once. The input for sequencing was cultured CD8+ T cells from PBMCs, taken from culture after CMV antigen stimulation. The receptors shown here come from a human donor in good health (CMV status not recorded). Some clones in this sample may be carry-over from other donors' samples. CDR3s include the opening cysteine and the closing phenylalanine or tryptophan. The order of the fields is clone size, J gene, CDR3 length, D gene, V gene, CDR3 DNA, CDR3 protein. A D gene is named only where the DNA matches it firmly. Rows may omit the clone size; those that give it use once, few, many or a size class.

clone_size: .; j_call: TRBJ1-1; cdr3_length: 18; d_call: .; v_call: TRBV7-9; cdr3_nt: TGTGCCAGCAGCCCCCTGGCTGCAGGGACGGGGCACAACACTGAAGCTTTCTTT; cdr3_aa: CASSPLAAGTGHNTEAFF
clone_size: few; j_call: TRBJ1-6; cdr3_length: 14; d_call: .; v_call: TRBV2; cdr3_nt: TGTGCCAGCAGTGAAGGATTTTATAATTCACCCCTCCACTTT; cdr3_aa: CASSEGFYNSPLHF
clone_size: few; j_call: TRBJ2-3; cdr3_length: 17; d_call: TRBD2; v_call: TRBV7-2; cdr3_nt: TGTGCCAGCAGCTTAGGAGGGCGGGGGGGAGGCACAGATACGCAGTATTTT; cdr3_aa: CASSLGGRGGGTDTQYF
clone_size: many; j_call: TRBJ1-5; cdr3_length: 15; d_call: TRBD1; v_call: TRBV4-1; cdr3_nt: TGCGCCAGCAGCCAAGCCGACAGGGCCCTCCAGCCCCAGCATTTT; cdr3_aa: CASSQADRALQPQHF
clone_size: few; j_call: TRBJ1-1; cdr3_length: 16; d_call: .; v_call: TRBV4-2; cdr3_nt: TGTGCCAGCAGCCCACCAAGGACTAACCTGAACACTGAAGCTTTCTTT; cdr3_aa: CASSPPRTNLNTEAFF
clone_size: .; j_call: TRBJ2-1; cdr3_length: 15; d_call: .; v_call: TRBV11-2; cdr3_nt: TGTGCCAGCAGCTTATGGAGTTACGGAAACAATGAGCAGTTCTTC; cdr3_aa: CASSLWSYGNNEQFF
clone_size: few; j_call: TRBJ2-1; cdr3_length: 20; d_call: TRBD2; v_call: TRBV6-2/TRBV6-3; cdr3_nt: TGTGCCAGCAGTTATGGTACAGCGGGGTTCTCTATACCGTCCTACAATGAGCAGTTCTTC; cdr3_aa: CASSYGTAGFSIPSYNEQFF
clone_size: once; j_call: TRBJ2-1; cdr3_length: 15; d_call: TRBD2; v_call: TRBV4-3; cdr3_nt: TGCGCCAGCAGCCAAGCTAGCGGGGGGGCCGTAGAGCAGTTCTTC; cdr3_aa: CASSQASGGAVEQFF
clone_size: few; j_call: TRBJ1-2; cdr3_length: 11; d_call: .; v_call: TRBV29-1; cdr3_nt: TGCAGCGTAACGGGGGATAGTGGCTACACCTTC; cdr3_aa: CSVTGDSGYTF
clone_size: few; j_call: TRBJ2-1; cdr3_length: 17; d_call: .; v_call: TRBV24-1; cdr3_nt: TGTGCCACCAGTGATTTCGACTCCCGGGCCTCGATTAATGAGCAGTTCTTC; cdr3_aa: CATSDFDSRASINEQFF
clone_size: .; j_call: TRBJ1-5; cdr3_length: 15; d_call: .; v_call: TRBV6-1; cdr3_nt: TGTGCCAGCAGTGAAGAGAGCAGGGTGATTCAGCCCCAGCATTTT; cdr3_aa: CASSEESRVIQPQHF
clone_size: .; j_call: TRBJ1-1; cdr3_length: 14; d_call: .; v_call: TRBV7-2; cdr3_nt: TGTGCCAGCAGCTTAGAATGGGGGGGCGCTGAAGCTTTCTTT; cdr3_aa: CASSLEWGGAEAFF
clone_size: .; j_call: TRBJ1-1; cdr3_length: 14; d_call: .; v_call: TRBV4-1; cdr3_nt: TGCGCCAGCAGCCAGCACAGGGATTCGTCTGAAGCTTTCTTT; cdr3_aa: CASSQHRDSSEAFF
clone_size: few; j_call: TRBJ2-3; cdr3_length: 16; d_call: .; v_call: TRBV24-1; cdr3_nt: TGTGCCACCAGTGACCCGGCTGGGGGTTGGGGAGATACGCAGTATTTT; cdr3_aa: CATSDPAGGWGDTQYF
clone_size: .; j_call: TRBJ2-5; cdr3_length: 15; d_call: .; v_call: TRBV7-8; cdr3_nt: TGTGCCAGCAGCTTATATAGCAGGGTGAAAGAGACCCAGTACTTC; cdr3_aa: CASSLYSRVKETQYF
clone_size: few; j_call: TRBJ1-1; cdr3_length: 16; d_call: .; v_call: TRBV12-3/TRBV12-4; cdr3_nt: TGTGCCAGCACCCCAACAGGGCCGCCTATGAACACTGAAGCTTTCTTT; cdr3_aa: CASTPTGPPMNTEAFF
clone_size: .; j_call: TRBJ1-1; cdr3_length: 16; d_call: .; v_call: TRBV5-1; cdr3_nt: TGCGCCAGCCGCCGTTATACTGAGCGGGGGGCGGTTGAAGCTTTCTTT; cdr3_aa: CASRRYTERGAVEAFF
clone_size: many; j_call: TRBJ2-5; cdr3_length: 15; d_call: TRBD2; v_call: TRBV11-2; cdr3_nt: TGTGCCAGCAGCTTCACGGGGGGTTCTTCGGAGACCCAGTACTTC; cdr3_aa: CASSFTGGSSETQYF
clone_size: few; j_call: TRBJ1-2; cdr3_length: 14; d_call: .; v_call: TRBV7-2; cdr3_nt: TGTGCCAGCAGCTCCCCCCAAGAGGAGTATGGCTACACCTTC; cdr3_aa: CASSSPQEEYGYTF
clone_size: few; j_call: TRBJ2-6; cdr3_length: 18; d_call: .; v_call: TRBV4-1; cdr3_nt: TGCGCCAGCAGCCCGGACAGCGTTCTTATCTCTGGGGCCAACGTCCTGACTTTC; cdr3_aa: CASSPDSVLISGANVLTF
clone_size: few; j_call: TRBJ2-1; cdr3_length: 13; d_call: .; v_call: TRBV19; cdr3_nt: TGTGCCAGTAGTATTGGTTGGGGCAATGAGCAGTTCTTC; cdr3_aa: CASSIGWGNEQFF
clone_size: .; j_call: TRBJ2-3; cdr3_length: 15; d_call: TRBD1; v_call: TRBV20-1; cdr3_nt: TGCAGTGCTAGACGGGACAGGGTAGGCACAGATACGCAGTATTTT; cdr3_aa: CSARRDRVGTDTQYF
clone_size: .; j_call: TRBJ1-6; cdr3_length: 18; d_call: TRBD1; v_call: TRBV4-1; cdr3_nt: TGCGCCAGCAGCACCGAACCCTCCGGGACAGGGAATTATTCACCCCTCCACTTT; cdr3_aa: CASSTEPSGTGNYSPLHF
clone_size: .; j_call: TRBJ1-2; cdr3_length: 13; d_call: .; v_call: TRBV12-3/TRBV12-4; cdr3_nt: TGTGCCAGCAGCGCGGGGGGGGCTAGGGGCTACACCTTC; cdr3_aa: CASSAGGARGYTF
clone_size: .; j_call: TRBJ2-1; cdr3_length: 12; d_call: .; v_call: TRBV2; cdr3_nt: TGTGCCAGCGAAGGGGGGGCCAATGAGCAGTTCTTC; cdr3_aa: CASEGGANEQFF
clone_size: few; j_call: TRBJ2-2; cdr3_length: 14; d_call: .; v_call: TRBV7-6; cdr3_nt: TGTGCCAGCAGCAGACAGGAGGGATCCGGGGAGCTGTTTTTT; cdr3_aa: CASSRQEGSGELFF
clone_size: .; j_call: TRBJ2-1; cdr3_length: 15; d_call: TRBD2; v_call: TRBV7-9; cdr3_nt: TGTGCCAGCAGCCACCGGGACTACTCCTACAATGAGCAGTTCTTC; cdr3_aa: CASSHRDYSYNEQFF
clone_size: many; j_call: TRBJ2-1; cdr3_length: 14; d_call: .; v_call: TRBV7-8; cdr3_nt: TGTGCCAGCAGCGGACACGGCGCCTACAATGAGCAGTTCTTC; cdr3_aa: CASSGHGAYNEQFF
clone_size: few; j_call: TRBJ2-2; cdr3_length: 17; d_call: .; v_call: TRBV5-5; cdr3_nt: TGTGCCAGCAGCCGTACTATCGGACAGCCGAACACCGGGGAGCTGTTTTTT; cdr3_aa: CASSRTIGQPNTGELFF
clone_size: few; j_call: TRBJ2-6; cdr3_length: 19; d_call: TRBD1; v_call: TRBV10-3; cdr3_nt: TGTGCCATCAGCCAAATATCGAGGACAGGGGATTCTGGGGCCAACGTCCTGACTTTC; cdr3_aa: CAISQISRTGDSGANVLTF
clone_size: .; j_call: TRBJ2-5; cdr3_length: 16; d_call: TRBD2; v_call: TRBV5-6; cdr3_nt: TGTGCCAGCAGCCTCGGGACTAGCGGGGGGTTACGGACCCAGTACTTC; cdr3_aa: CASSLGTSGGLRTQYF
clone_size: few; j_call: TRBJ1-1; cdr3_length: 12; d_call: .; v_call: TRBV19; cdr3_nt: TGTGCCAGTAGTGACGGCGTCACTGAAGCTTTCTTT; cdr3_aa: CASSDGVTEAFF
clone_size: .; j_call: TRBJ1-1; cdr3_length: 17; d_call: TRBD1; v_call: TRBV5-8; cdr3_nt: TGTGCCAGCAGCTCAACTTTGACAGGGGTACAGAACACTGAAGCTTTCTTT; cdr3_aa: CASSSTLTGVQNTEAFF
clone_size: few; j_call: TRBJ2-1; cdr3_length: 15; d_call: TRBD2; v_call: TRBV27; cdr3_nt: TGTGCCAGCAGTTTGGGACTAGCGTCGATCAATGAGCAGTTCTTC; cdr3_aa: CASSLGLASINEQFF
clone_size: .; j_call: TRBJ1-1; cdr3_length: 16; d_call: TRBD1; v_call: TRBV6-5; cdr3_nt: TGTGCCAGCAGTTTCCCCAAGACAGGGGAGGGGACTGAAGCTTTCTTT; cdr3_aa: CASSFPKTGEGTEAFF
clone_size: .; j_call: TRBJ2-3; cdr3_length: 18; d_call: TRBD2; v_call: TRBV7-9; cdr3_nt: TGTGCCAGCAGCTCCCCGGTGGGTAGCGGGGGGCCCACAGATACGCAGTATTTT; cdr3_aa: CASSSPVGSGGPTDTQYF
clone_size: .; j_call: TRBJ2-5; cdr3_length: 22; d_call: .; v_call: TRBV7-6; cdr3_nt: TGTGCCAGCAGCTCAACGGGGGGTCACAGGGGGATTAACCCGCCCCATCAAGAGACCCAGTACTTC; cdr3_aa: CASSSTGGHRGINPPHQETQYF
clone_size: many; j_call: TRBJ1-2; cdr3_length: 14; d_call: TRBD1; v_call: TRBV11-1; cdr3_nt: TGTGCCAGCAGCTGGACAGGGGGCAACTATGGCTACACCTTC; cdr3_aa: CASSWTGGNYGYTF
clone_size: .; j_call: TRBJ2-5; cdr3_length: 17; d_call: .; v_call: TRBV12-3/TRBV12-4; cdr3_nt: TGTGCCAGCAGTCCCCTGGGGCCCGATTCAACCCAAGAGACCCAGTACTTC; cdr3_aa: CASSPLGPDSTQETQYF
clone_size: few; j_call: TRBJ2-3; cdr3_length: 17; d_call: .; v_call: TRBV7-9; cdr3_nt: TGTGCCAGCAGCTTAAACCCTCTAGCAGCGAACACAGATACGCAGTATTTT; cdr3_aa: CASSLNPLAANTDTQYF
clone_size: .; j_call: TRBJ1-2; cdr3_length: 14; d_call: TRBD1; v_call: TRBV7-9; cdr3_nt: TGTGCCAGCAGCGCGGGACAGTTAGGCTATGGCTACACCTTC; cdr3_aa: CASSAGQLGYGYTF
clone_size: few; j_call: TRBJ2-1; cdr3_length: 14; d_call: TRBD2; v_call: TRBV19; cdr3_nt: TGTGCCAGTAGTATAGTTAGCGGGGGTAATGAGCAGTTCTTC; cdr3_aa: CASSIVSGGNEQFF
clone_size: once; j_call: TRBJ2-1; cdr3_length: 13; d_call: TRBD2; v_call: TRBV19; cdr3_nt: TGTGCCAGTAGTATTATAGGGGAGGGTGAGCAGTTCTTC; cdr3_aa: CASSIIGEGEQFF
clone_size: few; j_call: TRBJ2-1; cdr3_length: 16; d_call: .; v_call: TRBV24-1; cdr3_nt: TGTGCCACCAGTGATTTAGAGGGGGTTGGAGTTGGGGAGCAGTTCTTC; cdr3_aa: CATSDLEGVGVGEQFF
clone_size: few; j_call: TRBJ1-1; cdr3_length: 14; d_call: .; v_call: TRBV27; cdr3_nt: TGTGCCAGCAGTTTGGCCCGGGATGTGGCTGAAGCTTTCTTT; cdr3_aa: CASSLARDVAEAFF
clone_size: .; j_call: TRBJ1-2; cdr3_length: 14; d_call: .; v_call: TRBV7-9; cdr3_nt: TGTGCCAGCAGCTTTCGACAGGCTACCTATGGCTACACCTTC; cdr3_aa: CASSFRQATYGYTF
clone_size: few; j_call: TRBJ2-2; cdr3_length: 12; d_call: TRBD2; v_call: TRBV11-3; cdr3_nt: TGTGCCAGCGGGGAGGGTCCCGGGGAGCTGTTTTTT; cdr3_aa: CASGEGPGELFF
clone_size: few; j_call: TRBJ2-3; cdr3_length: 19; d_call: TRBD2; v_call: TRBV27; cdr3_nt: TGTGCCAGCAGTTTATTCTCCCTCCTAGCGGGGGGAAGCACAGATACGCAGTATTTT; cdr3_aa: CASSLFSLLAGGSTDTQYF
clone_size: few; j_call: TRBJ1-2; cdr3_length: 16; d_call: .; v_call: TRBV14; cdr3_nt: TGTGCCAGCAGCCAACTGTCCCAGGAGGGAAGCTATGGCTACACCTTC; cdr3_aa: CASSQLSQEGSYGYTF
clone_size: .; j_call: TRBJ1-1; cdr3_length: 16; d_call: TRBD1; v_call: TRBV6-6; cdr3_nt: TGTGCCAGCAGTTACTACAACAGGGGATCGAACACTGAAGCTTTCTTT; cdr3_aa: CASSYYNRGSNTEAFF
clone_size: many; j_call: TRBJ2-6; cdr3_length: 18; d_call: TRBD1; v_call: TRBV7-9; cdr3_nt: TGTGCCAGCAGCGTCGCTGGGACAGAGGCTTCTGGGGCCAACGTCCTGACTTTC; cdr3_aa: CASSVAGTEASGANVLTF
clone_size: many; j_call: TRBJ1-5; cdr3_length: 13; d_call: .; v_call: TRBV27; cdr3_nt: TGTGCCAGCAGTGGGGACCCCAATCAGCCCCAGCATTTT; cdr3_aa: CASSGDPNQPQHF